This T cell receptor (beta chain) derives from a study of control samples from healthy donors and cancer patients. The CDR3 is 16 amino acids. V was clipped by 4 bases and J by 4 bases; unmatched bases: 9. The germline CDR1 and CDR2 sequences are SGHRS and YFSETQ. Sequenced by immunoSEQ multiplex PCR; TCRdb stores in-frame clones only, minus some. The table records almost 95,000 clones, approximately 90% of them present only once. V gene TRBV5-1 combines with J gene TRBJ2-3; 10 nucleotides line up with TRBD2. The receptor was isolated from a woman aged 18-29 years in good health. Sequenced material: blood. The DNA for the CDR3 is TGCGCCAGCAGCGCGGGACTAGCGAGGGTCGCAGATACGCAGTATTTT. This sequence encodes CASSAGLARVADTQYF.